Listed below are T cell receptor beta chains from one sample, sequenced in a study of early stage breast cancer tumors. Assay used: immunoSEQ multiplex PCR; TCRdb lists only in-frame clones, some missing. The table includes about 63,000 clones, roughly 80% detected once. The sample consisted of blood. The origin of the receptors is a person in their thirties with breast cancer. Both conserved end residues are part of each CDR3. D genes are given only for firm matches. Size is stated for part of the rows, as once, few or many counts, or as a class when the clone is expanded.

CDR3 protein: CATSRVLESYEQYF
CDR3 DNA: TGTGCCACCAGCAGAGTACTAGAATCCTACGAGCAGTACTTC
CDR3 length: 14
D gene: NA
J gene: TRBJ2-7
V gene: TRBV15
clone size: once

CDR3 protein: CASSATPVRGPSDTQYF
CDR3 DNA: TGTGCCAGCAGCGCGACCCCTGTAAGGGGCCCCTCAGATACGCAGTATTTT
CDR3 length: 17
D gene: NA
J gene: TRBJ2-3
V gene: TRBV9
clone size: NA

CDR3 protein: CASSSRTSAGEQFF
CDR3 DNA: TGTGCCAGCAGCTCTAGGACTAGCGCCGGTGAGCAGTTCTTC
CDR3 length: 14
D gene: TRBD2
J gene: TRBJ2-1
V gene: TRBV11-2
clone size: NA

CDR3 protein: CASSLARKSTEAFF
CDR3 DNA: TGTGCCAGCAGCTTAGCGCGGAAAAGCACTGAAGCTTTCTTT
CDR3 length: 14
D gene: NA
J gene: TRBJ1-1
V gene: TRBV7-9
clone size: few

CDR3 protein: CAWSRLAGVNEQFF
CDR3 DNA: TGTGCCTGGAGTAGGCTAGCGGGAGTAAATGAGCAGTTCTTC
CDR3 length: 14
D gene: TRBD2
J gene: TRBJ2-1
V gene: TRBV30
clone size: once

CDR3 protein: CASSLESGPNEKLFF
CDR3 DNA: TGCGCCAGCAGCTTGGAGTCAGGGCCTAATGAAAAACTGTTTTTT
CDR3 length: 15
D gene: NA
J gene: TRBJ1-4
V gene: TRBV5-1
clone size: NA

CDR3 protein: CASSDRYPLQGRIAGNNEQFF
CDR3 DNA: TGTGCCAGCAGTGACCGATATCCATTACAGGGTAGAATAGCGGGAAACAATGAGCAGTTCTTC
CDR3 length: 21
D gene: TRBD2
J gene: TRBJ2-1
V gene: TRBV6-4
clone size: NA

CDR3 protein: CASRTSGGTYNEQFF
CDR3 DNA: TGTGCCAGCAGGACCTCAGGGGGGACCTACAATGAGCAGTTCTTC
CDR3 length: 15
D gene: NA
J gene: TRBJ2-1
V gene: TRBV27
clone size: NA

CDR3 protein: CASSPPLHGYTF
CDR3 DNA: TGTGCCAGCTCACCACCGCTTCACGGCTACACCTTC
CDR3 length: 12
D gene: NA
J gene: TRBJ1-2
V gene: TRBV18
clone size: NA

CDR3 protein: CASSQGASGSLETQYF
CDR3 DNA: TGCGCCAGCAGCCAAGGGGCTAGCGGGAGCCTGGAGACCCAGTACTTC
CDR3 length: 16
D gene: TRBD2
J gene: TRBJ2-5
V gene: TRBV4-1
clone size: NA

CDR3 protein: CASIRGGSSTDTQYF
CDR3 DNA: TGCGCCAGCATCCGAGGTGGGTCTAGCACAGATACGCAGTATTTT
CDR3 length: 15
D gene: NA
J gene: TRBJ2-3
V gene: TRBV5-1
clone size: NA

CDR3 protein: CTSSQGTSSSYEQYF
CDR3 DNA: TGCACCAGCAGCCAGGGGACTAGCTCCTCCTACGAGCAGTACTTC
CDR3 length: 15
D gene: NA
J gene: TRBJ2-7
V gene: TRBV1
clone size: NA

CDR3 protein: CASSSDRNTEAFF
CDR3 DNA: TGTGCCAGCAGCTCGGACAGGAACACTGAAGCTTTCTTT
CDR3 length: 13
D gene: NA
J gene: TRBJ1-1
V gene: TRBV7-3
clone size: NA

CDR3 protein: CAWRRYSPETQYF
CDR3 DNA: TGTGCCTGGAGAAGGTACTCGCCGGAGACCCAGTACTTC
CDR3 length: 13
D gene: NA
J gene: TRBJ2-5
V gene: TRBV30
clone size: NA

CDR3 protein: CASSQRGEDTEAFF
CDR3 DNA: TGCGCCAGCAGCCAAAGAGGGGAAGACACTGAAGCTTTCTTT
CDR3 length: 14
D gene: NA
J gene: TRBJ1-1
V gene: TRBV5-1
clone size: NA

CDR3 protein: CSASGSYEQFF
CDR3 DNA: TGCAGTGCTAGCGGGAGCTATGAGCAGTTCTTC
CDR3 length: 11
D gene: NA
J gene: TRBJ2-1
V gene: TRBV20-1
clone size: NA

CDR3 protein: CASSPQVLPPYEQYF
CDR3 DNA: TGTGCCAGCTCACCACAAGTCCTACCCCCCTACGAGCAGTACTTC
CDR3 length: 15
D gene: NA
J gene: TRBJ2-7
V gene: TRBV18
clone size: NA

CDR3 protein: CAWSVSVATEAFF
CDR3 DNA: TGTGCCTGGAGTGTAAGCGTGGCCACTGAAGCTTTCTTT
CDR3 length: 13
D gene: NA
J gene: TRBJ1-1
V gene: TRBV30
clone size: once

CDR3 protein: CASSSGTDTQYF
CDR3 DNA: TGTGCCAGTAGTAGCGGCACAGATACGCAGTATTTT
CDR3 length: 12
D gene: NA
J gene: TRBJ2-3
V gene: TRBV19
clone size: once

CDR3 protein: CASSQLGGDEQYF
CDR3 DNA: TGTGCCAGCAGCCAGCTCGGGGGGGACGAGCAGTACTTC
CDR3 length: 13
D gene: TRBD2
J gene: TRBJ2-7
V gene: TRBV4-2
clone size: NA

CDR3 protein: CASSHYSQGDYGYTF
CDR3 DNA: TGTGCCAGCAGCCACTACAGCCAGGGGGACTATGGCTACACCTTC
CDR3 length: 15
D gene: TRBD1
J gene: TRBJ1-2
V gene: TRBV11-2
clone size: few

CDR3 protein: CASSVDGQFEAFF
CDR3 DNA: TGTGCCAGCAGCGTCGACGGACAGTTTGAAGCTTTCTTT
CDR3 length: 13
D gene: NA
J gene: TRBJ1-1
V gene: TRBV7-8
clone size: few

CDR3 protein: CASSDRGGGEETQYF
CDR3 DNA: TGTGCCAGCAGTGATCGGGGAGGGGGCGAAGAGACCCAGTACTTC
CDR3 length: 15
D gene: NA
J gene: TRBJ2-5
V gene: TRBV25-1
clone size: NA

CDR3 protein: CASSPGGQNTGELFF
CDR3 DNA: TGTGCCAGCTCACCGGGGGGACAGAACACCGGGGAGCTGTTTTTT
CDR3 length: 15
D gene: NA
J gene: TRBJ2-2
V gene: TRBV18
clone size: NA

CDR3 protein: CASSLGTSGSSQETQYF
CDR3 DNA: TGTGCCAGCAGCTTAGGGACTAGCGGGAGTTCCCAAGAGACCCAGTACTTC
CDR3 length: 17
D gene: TRBD2
J gene: TRBJ2-5
V gene: TRBV7-9
clone size: NA

CDR3 protein: CASSPQLAGQETQYF
CDR3 DNA: TGTGCCAGCAGTCCTCAACTAGCGGGGCAAGAGACCCAGTACTTC
CDR3 length: 15
D gene: TRBD2
J gene: TRBJ2-5
V gene: TRBV28
clone size: NA

CDR3 protein: CASSGLGWERDRNEQFF
CDR3 DNA: TGTGCCAGCAGCGGGCTCGGGTGGGAGCGGGATCGCAATGAGCAGTTCTTC
CDR3 length: 17
D gene: TRBD2
J gene: TRBJ2-1
V gene: TRBV2
clone size: once

CDR3 protein: CASSYGVMPSYNEQFF
CDR3 DNA: TGTGCCAGCAGTTACGGTGTCATGCCGTCCTACAATGAGCAGTTCTTC
CDR3 length: 16
D gene: NA
J gene: TRBJ2-1
V gene: TRBV6-5
clone size: NA

CDR3 protein: CSVDRTGTDTQYF
CDR3 DNA: TGCAGCGTTGATAGGACAGGCACAGATACGCAGTATTTT
CDR3 length: 13
D gene: NA
J gene: TRBJ2-3
V gene: TRBV29-1
clone size: NA

CDR3 protein: CASSALGGMLTEAFF
CDR3 DNA: TGTGCCAGCAGCGCCCTCGGGGGGATGCTCACTGAAGCTTTCTTT
CDR3 length: 15
D gene: NA
J gene: TRBJ1-1
V gene: TRBV7-6
clone size: NA

CDR3 protein: CASSEVTSATPDTQYF
CDR3 DNA: TGTGCCAGCAGCGAAGTAACTAGCGCCACTCCAGATACGCAGTATTTT
CDR3 length: 16
D gene: TRBD2
J gene: TRBJ2-3
V gene: TRBV6-4
clone size: NA

CDR3 protein: CASSRIYEQYF
CDR3 DNA: TGTGCCAGCAGTCGGATCTACGAGCAGTACTTC
CDR3 length: 11
D gene: NA
J gene: TRBJ2-7
V gene: TRBV2
clone size: NA

CDR3 protein: CASSSQSETQYF
CDR3 DNA: TGTGCCAGCAGTTCCCAATCGGAGACCCAGTACTTC
CDR3 length: 12
D gene: NA
J gene: TRBJ2-5
V gene: TRBV6-5
clone size: NA

CDR3 protein: CASSSAGTDYGYTF
CDR3 DNA: TGTGCCAGCAGTTCGGCCGGGACAGACTATGGCTACACCTTC
CDR3 length: 14
D gene: TRBD1
J gene: TRBJ1-2
V gene: TRBV27
clone size: NA

CDR3 protein: CASSLEAVRTLHF
CDR3 DNA: TGTGCCAGCAGCTTGGAGGCGGTTAGAACCCTCCACTTT
CDR3 length: 13
D gene: NA
J gene: TRBJ1-6
V gene: TRBV5-4
clone size: NA

CDR3 protein: CAWNRLAPSTDTQYF
CDR3 DNA: TGTGCCTGGAACAGACTAGCTCCCTCCACAGATACGCAGTATTTT
CDR3 length: 15
D gene: TRBD2
J gene: TRBJ2-3
V gene: TRBV30
clone size: NA

CDR3 protein: CASSQGPRGEPQHF
CDR3 DNA: TGCGCCAGCAGCCAAGGTCCGAGAGGGGAGCCCCAGCATTTT
CDR3 length: 14
D gene: NA
J gene: TRBJ1-5
V gene: TRBV4-3
clone size: NA

CDR3 protein: CASSSGLAAYNEQFF
CDR3 DNA: TGTGCCAGCAGCTCGGGACTAGCGGCCTACAATGAGCAGTTCTTC
CDR3 length: 15
D gene: TRBD2
J gene: TRBJ2-1
V gene: TRBV6-5
clone size: NA

CDR3 protein: CASSPGPVGEQYF
CDR3 DNA: TGTGCCAGCAGCCCCGGGCCAGTCGGCGAGCAGTACTTC
CDR3 length: 13
D gene: NA
J gene: TRBJ2-7
V gene: TRBV2
clone size: NA

CDR3 protein: CASSLTKREAFF
CDR3 DNA: TGTGCCAGCAGCTTAACCAAGCGGGAGGCGTTCTTC
CDR3 length: 12
D gene: TRBD2
J gene: TRBJ2-1
V gene: TRBV7-2
clone size: NA

CDR3 protein: CASRRTGEHEQYF
CDR3 DNA: TGTGCCAGCAGGAGGACGGGGGAGCACGAGCAGTACTTC
CDR3 length: 13
D gene: NA
J gene: TRBJ2-7
V gene: TRBV6-1
clone size: NA

CDR3 protein: CASRQGGDTQYF
CDR3 DNA: TGTGCCAGCAGACAGGGGGGAGATACGCAGTATTTT
CDR3 length: 12
D gene: TRBD1
J gene: TRBJ2-3
V gene: TRBV7-2
clone size: NA